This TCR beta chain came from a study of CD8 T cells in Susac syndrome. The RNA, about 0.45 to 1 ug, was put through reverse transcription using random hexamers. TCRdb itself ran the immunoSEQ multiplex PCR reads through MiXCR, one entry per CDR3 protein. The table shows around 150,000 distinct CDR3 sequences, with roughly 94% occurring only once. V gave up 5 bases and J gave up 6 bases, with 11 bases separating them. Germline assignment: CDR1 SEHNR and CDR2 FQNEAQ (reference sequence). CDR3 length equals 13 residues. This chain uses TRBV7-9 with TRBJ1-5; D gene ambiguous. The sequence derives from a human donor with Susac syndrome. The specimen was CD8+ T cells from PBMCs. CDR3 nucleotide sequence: TGTGCCAGCAGCCAGAAGGGAGGTCAGCCCCAGCATTTT. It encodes CASSQKGGQPQHF.